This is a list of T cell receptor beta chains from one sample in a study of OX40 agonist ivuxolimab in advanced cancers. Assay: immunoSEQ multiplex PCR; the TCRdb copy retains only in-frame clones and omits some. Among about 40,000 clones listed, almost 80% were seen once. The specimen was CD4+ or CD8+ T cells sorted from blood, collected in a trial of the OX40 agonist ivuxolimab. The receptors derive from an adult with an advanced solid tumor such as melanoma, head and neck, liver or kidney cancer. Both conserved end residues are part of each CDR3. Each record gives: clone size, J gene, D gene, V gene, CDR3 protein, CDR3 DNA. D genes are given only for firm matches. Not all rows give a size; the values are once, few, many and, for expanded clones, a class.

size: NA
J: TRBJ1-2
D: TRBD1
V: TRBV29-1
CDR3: CSVEDLTGESHDYGYTF
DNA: TGCAGCGTTGAAGATTTGACAGGGGAATCCCATGACTATGGCTACACCTTC

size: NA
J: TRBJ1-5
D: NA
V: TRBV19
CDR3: CASSISRYSNQPQHF
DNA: TGTGCCAGTAGTATCTCCCGCTATAGCAATCAGCCCCAGCATTTT

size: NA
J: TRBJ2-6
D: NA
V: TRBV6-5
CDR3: CASSYSRFSGANVLTF
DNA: TGTGCCAGCAGTTACTCGAGGTTCTCTGGGGCCAACGTCCTGACTTTC

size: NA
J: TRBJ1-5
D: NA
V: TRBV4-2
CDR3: CASSQGGGEAPQHF
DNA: TGTGCCAGCAGCCAAGGCGGCGGCGAGGCGCCCCAGCATTTT

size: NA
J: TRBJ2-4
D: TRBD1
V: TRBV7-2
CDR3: CASSPGQGEGNIQYF
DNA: TGTGCCAGCAGCCCCGGACAGGGTGAGGGAAACATTCAGTACTTC

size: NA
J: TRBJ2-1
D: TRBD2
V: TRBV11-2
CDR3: CASSPPRVIAGGQKQFF
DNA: TGTGCCAGCAGTCCCCCTAGGGTAATAGCGGGGGGGCAGAAGCAGTTCTTC

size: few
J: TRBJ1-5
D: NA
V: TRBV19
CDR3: CASTPTGLGNQPQHF
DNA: TGTGCCAGTACTCCCACAGGGTTAGGAAATCAGCCCCAGCATTTT

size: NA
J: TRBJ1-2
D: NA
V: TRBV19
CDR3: CASSILRQGGTLYGYTF
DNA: TGTGCCAGTAGTATACTCAGGCAGGGCGGGACCCTCTATGGCTACACCTTC

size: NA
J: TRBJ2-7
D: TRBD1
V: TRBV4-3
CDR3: CASSQEGTGYEQYF
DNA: TGCGCCAGCAGCCAAGAAGGGACAGGCTACGAGCAGTACTTC

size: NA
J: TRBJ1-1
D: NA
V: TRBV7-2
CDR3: CASSLQSNTEAFF
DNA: TGTGCCAGCAGCTTACAGAGTAACACTGAAGCTTTCTTT

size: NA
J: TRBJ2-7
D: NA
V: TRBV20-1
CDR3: CSATRGVEQYF
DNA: TGCAGTGCTACTAGGGGGGTCGAGCAGTACTTC

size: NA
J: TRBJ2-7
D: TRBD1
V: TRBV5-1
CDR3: CASSTRDRGHEQYF
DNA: TGCGCCAGCAGCACCCGGGACAGGGGCCACGAGCAGTACTTC

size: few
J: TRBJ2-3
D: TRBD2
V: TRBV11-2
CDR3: CASSRSSGGAGDTQYF
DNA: TGTGCCAGCAGCCGATCTAGCGGGGGGGCGGGAGATACGCAGTATTTT

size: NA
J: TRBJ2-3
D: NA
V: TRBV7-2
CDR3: CASSLKGTDTQYF
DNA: TGTGCCAGCAGCTTGAAGGGCACAGATACGCAGTATTTT

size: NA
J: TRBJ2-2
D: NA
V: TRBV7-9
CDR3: CASADNTGELFF
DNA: TGTGCCAGCGCGGACAACACCGGGGAGCTGTTTTTT

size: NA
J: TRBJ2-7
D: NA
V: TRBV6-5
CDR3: CASTATSYEQYF
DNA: TGTGCCAGCACTGCTACCTCCTACGAGCAGTACTTC

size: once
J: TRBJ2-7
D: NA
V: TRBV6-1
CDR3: CASIEGGGAYEQYF
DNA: TGTGCCAGCATAGAGGGAGGGGGAGCCTACGAGCAGTACTTC

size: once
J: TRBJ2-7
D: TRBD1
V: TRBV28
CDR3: CASSRTGLINEQYF
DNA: TGTGCCAGCAGTCGGACAGGTCTTATCAACGAGCAGTACTTC

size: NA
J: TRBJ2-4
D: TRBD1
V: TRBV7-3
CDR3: CASSLRQGASIQYF
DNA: TGTGCCAGCAGCTTAAGACAGGGGGCGAGCATTCAGTACTTC

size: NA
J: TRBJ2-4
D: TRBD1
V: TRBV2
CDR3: CASSGDSKNIQYF
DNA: TGTGCCAGCAGTGGGGACAGTAAAAACATTCAGTACTTC

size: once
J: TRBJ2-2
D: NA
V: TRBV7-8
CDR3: CASSGAAQNTGELFF
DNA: TGTGCCAGCTCAGGGGCCGCGCAAAACACCGGGGAGCTGTTTTTT

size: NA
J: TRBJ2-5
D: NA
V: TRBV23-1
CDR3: CASRAGWEKETQYF
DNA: TGCGCCAGCAGGGCGGGGTGGGAGAAAGAGACCCAGTACTTC